This T cell receptor (beta chain) is drawn from a study of T cells in localized non-small cell lung cancer. Study-level findings and limits: Compared with tumor, uninvolved adjacent lung displayed greater T cell clonality, ranking highest overall. Analysis by sequencing included only one tumor region, so heterogeneity remains possible.

Trimming took off 2 bases at V and 1 base at J, with 8 bases between the two ends. CDR3 length: 14 amino acids. Germline CDR1 reads KGHSH; CDR2 reads LQKENI. To note about this clone: Antigen specificity is unknown.

This table comes from immunoSEQ multiplex PCR, and its TCRdb copy is limited to in-frame clones, with some not included. The top ten clones hold roughly 4.5% of a sample with about 64,000 clones, 81% of them seen once. The sequencing used PBMCs, collected before any cancer treatment. The V gene is TRBV18, the J gene TRBJ1-1, with D hard to call. The clonotype originates from a man aged 40 to 70 with stage II lung adenocarcinoma. CDR3 amino acids: CASSPRSGNTEAFF. The CDR3 coding sequence is TGTGCCAGCTCACCAAGGAGCGGGAACACTGAAGCTTTCTTT. The full variable domain, its missing parts supplied by reference TRBV18 and TRBJ1-1, is NAGVMQNPRHLVRRRGQEARLRCSPMKGHSHVYWYRQLPEEGLKFMVYLQKENIIDESGMPKERFSAEFPKEGPSILRIQQVVRGDSAAYFCASSPRSGNTEAFFGQGTRLTVV.